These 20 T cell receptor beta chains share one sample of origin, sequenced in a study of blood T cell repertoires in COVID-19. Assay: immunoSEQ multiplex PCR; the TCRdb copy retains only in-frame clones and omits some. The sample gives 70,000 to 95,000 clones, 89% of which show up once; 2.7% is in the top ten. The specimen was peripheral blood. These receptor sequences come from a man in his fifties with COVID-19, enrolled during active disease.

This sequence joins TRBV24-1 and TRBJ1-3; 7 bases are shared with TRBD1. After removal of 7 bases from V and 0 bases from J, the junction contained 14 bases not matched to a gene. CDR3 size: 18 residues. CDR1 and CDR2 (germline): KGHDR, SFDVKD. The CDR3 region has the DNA TGTGCCACCAGCTCCGGTCCCGGGACAGTTGACTCTGGAAACACCATATATTTT. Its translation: CATSSGPGTVDSGNTIYF.

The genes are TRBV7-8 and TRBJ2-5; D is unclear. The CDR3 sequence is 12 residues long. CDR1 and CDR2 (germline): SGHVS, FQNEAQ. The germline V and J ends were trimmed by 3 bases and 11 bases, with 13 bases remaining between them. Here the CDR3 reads CASSFAGTVQYF. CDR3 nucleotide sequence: TGTGCCAGCAGCTTTGCAGGAACGGTTCAGTACTTC.

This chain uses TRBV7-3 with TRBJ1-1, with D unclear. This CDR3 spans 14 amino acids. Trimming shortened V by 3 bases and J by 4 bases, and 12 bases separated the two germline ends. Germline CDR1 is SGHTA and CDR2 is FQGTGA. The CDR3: CASSFDGRRTEAFF. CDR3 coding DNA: TGTGCCAGCAGCTTCGATGGGAGGCGCACTGAAGCTTTCTTT. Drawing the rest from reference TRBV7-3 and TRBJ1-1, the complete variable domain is GAGVSQTPSNKVTEKGKYVELRCDPISGHTALYWYRQSLGQGPEFLIYFQGTGAADDSGLPNDRFFAVRPEGSVSTLKIQRTERGDSAVYLCASSFDGRRTEAFFGQGTRLTVV.

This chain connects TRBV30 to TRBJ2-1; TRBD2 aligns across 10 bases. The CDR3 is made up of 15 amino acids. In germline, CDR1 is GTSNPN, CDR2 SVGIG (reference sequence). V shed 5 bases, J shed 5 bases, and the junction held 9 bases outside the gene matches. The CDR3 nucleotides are TGTGCCTGGGCACCGGGTAGCGGGGGGAACAATGAGCAGTTCTTC. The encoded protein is CAWAPGSGGNNEQFF.

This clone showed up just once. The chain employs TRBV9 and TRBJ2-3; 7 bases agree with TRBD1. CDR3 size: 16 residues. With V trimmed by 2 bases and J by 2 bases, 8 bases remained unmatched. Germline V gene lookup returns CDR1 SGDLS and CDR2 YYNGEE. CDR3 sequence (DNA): TGTGCCAGCAGCGTCTCTCCCACAGGGGACACAGATACGCAGTATTTT. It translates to CASSVSPTGDTDTQYF.

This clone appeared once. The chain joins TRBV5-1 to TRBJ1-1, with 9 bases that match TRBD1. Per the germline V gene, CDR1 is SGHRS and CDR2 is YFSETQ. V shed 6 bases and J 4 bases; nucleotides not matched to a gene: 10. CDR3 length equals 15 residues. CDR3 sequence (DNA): TGCGCCAGCAATAAAGGACAGGGGAGGGGCACTGAAGCTTTCTTT. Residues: CASNKGQGRGTEAFF.

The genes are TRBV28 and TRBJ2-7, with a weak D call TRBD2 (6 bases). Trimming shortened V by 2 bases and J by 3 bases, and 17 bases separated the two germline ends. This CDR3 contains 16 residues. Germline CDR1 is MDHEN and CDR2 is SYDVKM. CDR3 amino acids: CASSLGRRGRGYEQYF. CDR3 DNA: TGTGCCAGCAGTTTAGGGAGGCGGGGAAGAGGCTACGAGCAGTACTTC.

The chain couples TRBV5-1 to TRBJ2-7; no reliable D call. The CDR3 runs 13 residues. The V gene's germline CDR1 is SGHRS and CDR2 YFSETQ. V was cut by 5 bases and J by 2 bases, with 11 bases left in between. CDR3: CASRGDGPYEQYF. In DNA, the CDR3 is TGCGCCAGCAGGGGCGATGGCCCCTACGAGCAGTACTTC. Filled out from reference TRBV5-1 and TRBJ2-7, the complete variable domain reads KAGVTQTPRYLIKTRGQQVTLSCSPISGHRSVSWYQQTPGQGLQFLFEYFSETQRNKGNFPGRFSGRQFSNSRSEMNVSTLELGDSALYLCASRGDGPYEQYFGPGTRLTVT.

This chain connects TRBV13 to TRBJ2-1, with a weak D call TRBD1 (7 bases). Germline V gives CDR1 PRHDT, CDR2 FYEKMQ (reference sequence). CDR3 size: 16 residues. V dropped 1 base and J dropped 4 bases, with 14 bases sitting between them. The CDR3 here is CASSLVRTGGYNEQFF. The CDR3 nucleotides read TGTGCCAGCAGCTTAGTTAGGACAGGAGGGTACAATGAGCAGTTCTTC.

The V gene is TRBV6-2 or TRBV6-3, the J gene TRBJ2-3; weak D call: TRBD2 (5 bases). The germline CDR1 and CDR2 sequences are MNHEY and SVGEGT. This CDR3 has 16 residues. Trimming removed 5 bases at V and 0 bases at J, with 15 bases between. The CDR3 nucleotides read TGTGCCAGCAGTCCACTGAGGCGGACTAGCACAGATACGCAGTATTTT. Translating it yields CASSPLRRTSTDTQYF.

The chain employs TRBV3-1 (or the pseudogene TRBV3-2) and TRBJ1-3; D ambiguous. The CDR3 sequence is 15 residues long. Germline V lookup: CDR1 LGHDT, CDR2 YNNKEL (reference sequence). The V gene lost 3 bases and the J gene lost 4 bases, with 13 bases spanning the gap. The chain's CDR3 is CASSHRTISGNTIYF. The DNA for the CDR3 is TGTGCCAGCAGCCACCGCACAATTTCAGGAAACACCATATATTTT.

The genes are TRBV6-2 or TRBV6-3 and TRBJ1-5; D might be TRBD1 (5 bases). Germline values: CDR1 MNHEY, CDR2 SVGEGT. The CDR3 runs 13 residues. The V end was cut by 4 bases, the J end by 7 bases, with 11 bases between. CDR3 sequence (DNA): TGTGCCAGCAGTTTCGGGAGGGGACAGCCCCAGCATTTT. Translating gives CASSFGRGQPQHF.

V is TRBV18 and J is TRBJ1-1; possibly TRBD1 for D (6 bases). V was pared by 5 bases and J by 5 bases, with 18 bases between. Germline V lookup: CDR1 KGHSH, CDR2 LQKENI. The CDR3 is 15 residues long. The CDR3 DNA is TGTGCCAGCTCAACCAACATGGACAGTAAAACTGAAGCTTTCTTT. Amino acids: CASSTNMDSKTEAFF. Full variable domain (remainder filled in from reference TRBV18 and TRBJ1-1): NAGVMQNPRHLVRRRGQEARLRCSPMKGHSHVYWYRQLPEEGLKFMVYLQKENIIDESGMPKERFSAEFPKEGPSILRIQQVVRGDSAAYFCASSTNMDSKTEAFFGQGTRLTVV.

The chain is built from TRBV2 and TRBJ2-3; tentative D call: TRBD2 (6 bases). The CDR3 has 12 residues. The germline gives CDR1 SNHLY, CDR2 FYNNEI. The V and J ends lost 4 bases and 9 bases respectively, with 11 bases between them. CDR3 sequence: CASSGLGATQYF. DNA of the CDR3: TGTGCCAGCAGTGGACTAGGGGCAACGCAGTATTTT.

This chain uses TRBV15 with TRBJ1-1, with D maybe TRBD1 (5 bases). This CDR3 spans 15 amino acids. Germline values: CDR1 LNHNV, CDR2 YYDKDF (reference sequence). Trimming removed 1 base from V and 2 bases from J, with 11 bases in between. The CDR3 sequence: CATSRAGGENTEAFF. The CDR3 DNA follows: TGTGCCACCAGCAGAGCCGGGGGTGAAAACACTGAAGCTTTCTTT.

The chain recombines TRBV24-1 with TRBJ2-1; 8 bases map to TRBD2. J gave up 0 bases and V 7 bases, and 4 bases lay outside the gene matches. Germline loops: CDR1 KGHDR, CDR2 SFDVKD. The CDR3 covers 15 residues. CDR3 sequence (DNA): TGTGCCACCAGCGCCGCGGGGGGCTCCTACAATGAGCAGTTCTTC. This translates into CATSAAGGSYNEQFF.

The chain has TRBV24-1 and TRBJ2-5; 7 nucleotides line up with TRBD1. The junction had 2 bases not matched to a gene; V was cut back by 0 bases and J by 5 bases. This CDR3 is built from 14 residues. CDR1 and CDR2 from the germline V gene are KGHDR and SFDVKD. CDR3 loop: CATSDLGRGETQYF. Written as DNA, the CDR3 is TGTGCCACCAGTGATTTGGGCAGGGGGGAGACCCAGTACTTC.

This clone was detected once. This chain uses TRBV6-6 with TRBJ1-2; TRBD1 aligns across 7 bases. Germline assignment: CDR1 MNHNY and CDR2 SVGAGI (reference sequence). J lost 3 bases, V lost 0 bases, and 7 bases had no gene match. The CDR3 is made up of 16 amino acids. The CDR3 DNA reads TGTGCCAGCAGTTACTCGGAAAAGGGGACAGACTATGGCTACACCTTC. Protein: CASSYSEKGTDYGYTF.

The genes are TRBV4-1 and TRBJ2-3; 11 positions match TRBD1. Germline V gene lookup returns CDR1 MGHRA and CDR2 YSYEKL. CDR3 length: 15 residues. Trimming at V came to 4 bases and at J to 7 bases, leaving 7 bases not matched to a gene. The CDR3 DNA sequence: TGCGCCAGCAGCCCCGGGACAGGGGGATCTTATACGCAGTATTTT. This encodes CASSPGTGGSYTQYF.

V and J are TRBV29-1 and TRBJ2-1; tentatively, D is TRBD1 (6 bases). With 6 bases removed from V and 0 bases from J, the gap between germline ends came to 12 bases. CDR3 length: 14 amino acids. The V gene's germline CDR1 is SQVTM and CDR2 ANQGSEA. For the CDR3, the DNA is TGCAGCGTAACAAGGACAGCCTCCTACAATGAGCAGTTCTTC. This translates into CSVTRTASYNEQFF.